This T cell receptor beta chain was identified during a study of blood T cells in healthy people across ages (dated by TCRdb to between 2014 and 2016). Study-wide context: Template switching captured roughly one uniquely barcoded TCR beta cDNA molecule per two T cells in model experiments. The donors were divided into four age groups: young (average approximately 17 years), middle-aged (around 37), aged (approximately 64) and long-lived (about 90). To track age-related changes in TCR beta repertoire diversity, the study relied on deep sequencing normalized with unique cDNA molecular identifiers. To avoid experimental bias, donors of different ages were distributed randomly across sequencing lanes. Two additional independent replicas of 1 million unique cDNA reads from the same blood draw were analyzed for two donors (one aged 18 to 30 and one aged 80 or older). Overall results and qualifications from the work: The CMV infection status of donors was not known, potentially confounding age-related changes in expanded clonotypes. Because profiling used bulk unsorted PBMCs, naive and antigen-experienced compartments could not be compared conclusively. As age increased, observed TCR beta diversity per million T cells dropped in a roughly linear way, and a significant reduction was already evident by age about 36. Compared with the aged group, more naive CD4+ T cells, fewer expanded clones and increased TCR diversity were shown by the long-lived group, suggesting age selection. Estimates of total diversity based on one million sequenced T cells were considered lower bounds and underestimates. A strong correlation was found between observed TCR beta diversity and the percentage of naive T cells measured by flow cytometry.

Libraries were prepared through 5' RACE. Sequenced using an Illumina HiSeq 2500. The second PCR ran for about 6 to 12 cycles and used a J-beta primer mix along with a sample-barcoded 5' primer. Each TCR beta cDNA molecule received a unique molecular identifier from a template-switch 5' adaptor carrying 12 random nucleotides. At least 2.5 million CDR3-containing paired-end reads were obtained from each sample. The Mint cDNA synthesis kit, primed by a TRBC-specific oligonucleotide, was used to synthesize first-strand cDNA from all RNA. Following uracil-DNA glycosylase treatment, a first 18-cycle PCR with universal primers M1SS and BC2_uni_R was performed on all cDNA. The paper's data handling went like this. For normalization, 1 million high-quality reads, each with a distinct molecular identifier, were randomly selected from each sample. Reads sharing molecular identifiers were discarded rather than binned into consensus sequences. MiTCR, set to a Q25 quality threshold and the strictest error-elimination algorithm, was used for CDR3 identification, clonotype clustering and error correction. A nonparametric unseen species model using Euler transformation provided a lower-bound estimate of total TCR beta diversity. In TCRdb, the public reads were trimmed at Q25 with fastp and aligned with MiXCR, with productive beta chains retained. Each CDR3 protein appears once, grouped with its most common genes and DNA. TCRdb assigned the V and J calls; the authors' analysis was not used. The sample profile shows around 1.5 million distinct CDR3 sequences; approximately 32% of them were found once. The ten top clones hold 11% of the sample.

This clonotype was observed a few times. What this receptor recognizes is not known. No qualities accompany the bases; no much larger clone lies one base away. Systemically healthy Caucasian individuals from Russia, some 40 in total and aged roughly 6 to 95 years, were included as donors. About 10 milliliters of peripheral blood were collected from each donor into EDTA-treated Vacutainer tubes. Ficoll-Paque density-gradient centrifugation was used to isolate PBMCs, with at least 7 million obtained per sample. Total RNA, at least 6 micrograms per sample, was extracted from PBMCs with Trizol reagent. For every donor, an aliquot of PBMCs went through flow cytometry to measure the percentages of naive CD45RAhigh/CD27high T cells. Unmatched junction bases come to 5, with V trimmed by 7 bases and J by 3 bases. The germline V gene encodes CDR1 SGHRS and CDR2 YFSETQ. Inclusive of the bounding cysteine and phenylalanine, the CDR3 is 15 residues long. Kept here is only the CDR3 DNA, which spans 45 bases and is read in frame from base 1.

The TCR sequence derives from a woman in her twenties or thirties in good health. Sequencing input: blood. The receptor chain draws on TRBV5-1 and TRBJ2-1; a stretch of 12 junction bases matches TRBD2. CDR3 protein: CASQLTSGSYNEQFF. The bases are TGCGCCAGCCAATTGACTAGCGGGAGCTACAATGAGCAGTTCTTC.